This is a list of T cell receptor beta chains from one sample in a study of somatic mutations in cytotoxic T cells in rheumatoid arthritis. TCRdb keeps only in-frame clones here, not all; method: immunoSEQ multiplex PCR. The sample lists around 23,000 clones; roughly 74% were seen once. Sequences were obtained from CD8+ T cells sorted from blood. Receptors were obtained from a woman aged 18 to 35 in good health. Both conserved end residues are part of each CDR3. Fields, in order: CDR3 length, D gene, J gene, clone size, V gene, CDR3 DNA, CDR3 protein. The D gene is left open where the match is weak. Size is stated for part of the rows, as once, few or many counts, or as a class when the clone is expanded.

17 | . | TRBJ1-5 | . | TRBV5-1 | TGCGCCAGCAGCTCCCGGGACACGGGGGGAAAAAATCAGCCCCAGCATTTT | CASSSRDTGGKNQPQHF
14 | . | TRBJ2-7 | . | TRBV7-6 | TGTGCCAGCCAACCAAGGGGGAGGGCCTACGAGCAGTACTTC | CASQPRGRAYEQYF
17 | TRBD2 | TRBJ2-1 | . | TRBV19 | TGTGCCAGTAGGCCACTAGCGGGGGGCGAGGTCGGCAATGAGCAGTTCTTC | CASRPLAGGEVGNEQFF
15 | TRBD2 | TRBJ2-1 | few | TRBV27 | TGTGCCAGCAGTCCTGGACTAGCGCGGTACAATGAGCAGTTCTTC | CASSPGLARYNEQFF
14 | TRBD2 | TRBJ2-1 | . | TRBV7-8 | TGTGCCAGCAGCCGGACTAGCGTCCACAATGAGCAGTTCTTC | CASSRTSVHNEQFF